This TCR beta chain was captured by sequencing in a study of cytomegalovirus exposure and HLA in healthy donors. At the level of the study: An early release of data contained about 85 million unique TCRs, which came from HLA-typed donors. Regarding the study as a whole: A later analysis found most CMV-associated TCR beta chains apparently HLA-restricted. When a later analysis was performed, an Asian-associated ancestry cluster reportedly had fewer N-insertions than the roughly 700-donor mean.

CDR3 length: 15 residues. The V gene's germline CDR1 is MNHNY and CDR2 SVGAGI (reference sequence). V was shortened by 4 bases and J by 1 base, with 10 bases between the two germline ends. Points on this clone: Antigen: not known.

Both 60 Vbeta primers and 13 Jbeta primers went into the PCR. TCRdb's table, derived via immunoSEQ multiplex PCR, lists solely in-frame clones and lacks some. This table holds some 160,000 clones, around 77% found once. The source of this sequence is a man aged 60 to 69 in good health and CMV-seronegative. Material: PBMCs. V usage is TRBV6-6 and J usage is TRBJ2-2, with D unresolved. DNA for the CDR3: TGTGCCAGCAGTTCTAACAGAAAGAACACCGGGGAGCTGTTTTTT. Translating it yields CASSSNRKNTGELFF.